A single sample gave rise to the 19 T cell receptor beta chains below, sequenced in a study of vaccination and CD4 T cells after COVID-19. Their antigens are not known. Treatment given: roughly 10-day PBMC culture with coronavirus spike peptide pools or control peptides (ViraFEST assay). The Oncomine TCR Beta short-read assay generated sequence data from the DNA of cultured CD4+ T cells. One entry per CDR3 protein results from TCRdb running MiXCR on the PCR reads. The repertoire holds about 24,000 distinct CDR3 sequences, with about 60% as singletons. The specimen was CD4+ T cells from blood, cultured in vitro. These receptors were collected from a human donor who had recovered from COVID-19.

There are a few counts of this clonotype. The J gene is TRBJ2-3, the V gene TRBV15, with D possibly TRBD1 on 5 matching bases. The CDR3 has 16 amino acids. Germline CDR1 reads LNHNV; CDR2 reads YYDKDF (reference sequence). The V and J ends lost 0 bases and 2 bases respectively, with 12 bases between them. CDR3 sequence: CATSRDPGPLTDTQYF. CDR3 sequence (DNA): TGTGCCACCAGCAGAGATCCAGGGCCCCTCACAGATACGCAGTATTTT.

The chain has TRBV10-3 and TRBJ2-7; TRBD2 aligns across 7 bases. The CDR3 covers 15 residues. The V gene's germline CDR1 is ENHRY and CDR2 SYGVKD. V was clipped by 3 bases and J by 2 bases; unmatched bases: 7. CDR3 residues: CAISDGRSPPYEQYF. CDR3 in DNA: TGTGCCATCAGTGACGGGAGGAGCCCGCCCTACGAGCAGTACTTC.

The V gene is TRBV20-1, the J gene TRBJ1-3; D call uncertain. CDR3 length equals 14 residues. Between the trimmed V and J ends, which lost 3 bases and 0 bases, there was a span of 9 bases. Germline V gives CDR1 DFQATT, CDR2 SNEGSKA (reference sequence). The CDR3 DNA sequence: TGCAGTGCTAGGCCCTGGGGCTCTGGAAACACCATATATTTT. This translates into CSARPWGSGNTIYF.

The V call is TRBV7-2, the J call TRBJ2-3; the match to TRBD2 covers 16 bases. Germline CDR1 and CDR2: SGHTA and FQGNSA. Unmatched junction bases numbered 8, after V lost 6 bases and J lost 5 bases. The CDR3 spans 17 residues. In DNA form, the CDR3 reads TGTGCCAGCAGAACCCCGGGACTAGCGGGAGGGGGAGATACGCAGTATTTT. This sequence encodes CASRTPGLAGGGDTQYF.

The rearrangement joins TRBV7-2 to TRBJ2-5; the match to TRBD1 covers 7 bases. V lost 3 bases, J lost 2 bases, and 6 bases stayed unmatched. CDR1 and CDR2 from the germline V gene are SGHTA and FQGNSA. The CDR3 extends over 15 amino acids. The CDR3 DNA is TGTGCCAGCAGCTTCCTTGGGACAGTACAAGAGACCCAGTACTTC. Protein product: CASSFLGTVQETQYF.

This chain links TRBV5-4 with TRBJ1-2; D not resolved. V was pared by 0 bases and J by 6 bases, with 15 bases between. Germline assignment: CDR1 SGHNT and CDR2 YYREEE (reference sequence). The CDR3 is made up of 15 amino acids. CDR3 coding DNA: TGTGCCAGCAGCTTGGTAGGGAAAGAAGGGCATGGCTACACCTTC. It yields the protein CASSLVGKEGHGYTF.

By share of the sample, this clonotype is medium-sized (0.01 to 0.1%). The chain couples TRBV6-5 to TRBJ1-1, with D tentatively TRBD1 (6 bases). This CDR3 is 16 amino acids long. V lost 0 bases to trimming and J lost 4 bases, with 15 bases between them. Germline V gives CDR1 MNHEY, CDR2 SVGAGI. CDR3: CASSYSTGRRGTEAFF. As DNA, the CDR3 is TGTGCCAGCAGTTACTCGACAGGTCGGAGGGGCACTGAAGCTTTCTTT.

The V gene is TRBV20-1, the J gene TRBJ1-4, with 8 bases aligning to TRBD1. Germline V gene data show CDR1 as DFQATT and CDR2 as SNEGSKA (reference sequence). This CDR3 region has 16 residues. Trimming removed 3 bases from V and 0 bases from J; junction bases left unmatched: 6. DNA for the CDR3: TGCAGTGCTAGCGGTTTGACAGGGGCAACTAATGAAAAACTGTTTTTT. This sequence encodes CSASGLTGATNEKLFF.

The chain is built from TRBV29-1 and TRBJ1-5; D may be TRBD1 (5 bases). This CDR3 has 13 amino acids. Germline V CDR1 and CDR2: SQVTM, ANQGSEA. The V gene lost 4 bases and the J gene lost 4 bases, with 11 bases spanning the gap. The CDR3 coding sequence is TGCAGCGTTGGCCGGGGGGGAAATCAGCCCCAGCATTTT. Protein sequence: CSVGRGGNQPQHF. The entire variable domain, with the rest obtained from reference TRBV29-1 and TRBJ1-5, is as follows: SAVISQKPSRDICQRGTSLTIQCQVDSQVTMMFWYRQQPGQSLTLIATANQGSEATYESGFVIDKFPISRPNLTFSTLTVSNMSPEDSSIYLCSVGRGGNQPQHFGDGTRLSIL.

The CDR3 DNA reads as TGTGCCAGCAGCTTGTGGTTAGGGGCCGCGGAAAACACTGAAGCTTTCTTT. Translating gives CASSLWLGAAENTEAFF. The chain employs TRBV5-4 and TRBJ1-1; tentative D call: TRBD1 (5 bases). Trimming took 1 base from V and 2 from J, leaving 18 bases between them. This CDR3 comprises 17 residues. Germline CDR1 SGHNT, CDR2 YYREEE (reference sequence).

The chain couples TRBV7-6 to TRBJ2-1; TRBD2 matches at 9 bases. The J segment lost 5 bases and the V segment lost 2 bases, leaving 7 bases of the junction unmatched. This CDR3 has 16 amino acids. The germline V gene has CDR1 SGHVS and CDR2 FNYEAQ. The DNA of the CDR3 is TGTGCCAGCAGCTTAAGGGGCGGGAGGGCCGACAATGAGCAGTTCTTC. Amino acid sequence: CASSLRGGRADNEQFF.

The chain recombines TRBV7-7 with TRBJ2-5; 10 bases are shared with TRBD1. Trimming removed 3 bases from V and 4 bases from J; junction bases left unmatched: 5. In germline, CDR1 is SSHAT, CDR2 FNYEAQ (reference sequence). The CDR3 runs to 15 residues. The CDR3 DNA sequence: TGTGCCAGCAGCTTTGGGACAGGGGATAGAGAGACCCAGTACTTC. Protein: CASSFGTGDRETQYF.

This clonotype was observed a handful of times. This chain's CDR3 is CASSFRGSRSYNSPLHF. The CDR3 DNA reads TGTGCCAGCAGTTTTCGTGGAAGTCGGTCCTATAATTCACCCCTCCACTTT. The chain recombines TRBV27 with TRBJ1-6; no definite D call. The CDR3 covers 17 residues. V was clipped by 3 bases and J by 1 base, with 13 bases between them. Germline loops: CDR1 MNHEY, CDR2 SMNVEV (reference sequence).

This chain uses TRBV30 with TRBJ1-1; D call uncertain. V lost 1 base and J 11 bases, leaving 11 bases between the germline ends. CDR3 length equals 11 residues. Germline loops: CDR1 GTSNPN, CDR2 SVGIG (reference sequence). In DNA form, the CDR3 reads TGTGCCTGGAGTGGCGGCAATCGGGCTTTCTTT. Translating gives CAWSGGNRAFF.

CDR3 DNA sequence: TGTGCCAGCAGCTCGGACAGGGGGTCTGGAAACACCATATATTTT. Translating gives CASSSDRGSGNTIYF. The chain combines TRBV7-2 with TRBJ1-3, with 10 nucleotides matching TRBD1. The CDR3 spans 15 residues. The germline V gene encodes CDR1 SGHTA and CDR2 FQGNSA. The junction had 1 base not matched to a gene; V was cut back by 4 bases and J by 1 base.

This rearrangement joins TRBV30 to TRBJ1-1; 9 bases fit TRBD1. Germline values: CDR1 GTSNPN, CDR2 SVGIG (reference sequence). CDR3 length equals 13 residues. V lost 5 bases, J lost 1 base, and 2 bases stayed unmatched. CDR3 DNA sequence: TGTGCCTGGGACAGGGGGGCGAACACTGAAGCTTTCTTT. Encoded protein: CAWDRGANTEAFF. The whole variable domain, remainder taken from reference TRBV30 and TRBJ1-1, is SQTIHQWPATLVQPVGSPLSLECTVEGTSNPNLYWYRQAAGRGLQLLFYSVGIGQISSEVPQNLSASRPQDRQFILSSKKLLLSDSGFYLCAWDRGANTEAFFGQGTRLTVV.

This clonotype was seen only a few times. This chain uses TRBV6-4 with TRBJ1-5; D might be TRBD1 (6 bases). Germline CDR1 reads MRHNA; CDR2 reads SNTAGT. Trimming removed 10 bases at V and 2 bases at J, with 24 bases between. The CDR3 has 17 amino acids. CDR3 amino acids: CATPNGGVRSGNQPQHF. In DNA, the CDR3 is TGTGCCACCCCCAACGGGGGCGTCAGGTCCGGCAATCAGCCCCAGCATTTT.

The J gene is TRBJ1-6, the V gene TRBV11-2; 7 nucleotides line up with TRBD1. Germline assignment: CDR1 SGHAT and CDR2 FQNNGV. The CDR3 runs 13 residues. Germline trimming cut 4 bases from V and 8 bases from J; bases unmatched to any gene: 2. CDR3 in amino acids: CASSSQGYSPLHF. Here the CDR3 DNA reads TGTGCCAGCAGCTCACAGGGGTATTCACCCCTCCACTTT.

This chain links TRBV19 with TRBJ1-1; a weak D match, TRBD1 (5 bases). The V end was cut by 7 bases, the J end by 0 bases, with 15 bases between. This CDR3 has 15 amino acids. CDR1 and CDR2 from the germline V gene are LNHDA and SQIVND (reference sequence). In nucleotides, the CDR3 is TGTGCCAGTAATGATAGGGGCGGACTGAACACTGAAGCTTTCTTT. Protein: CASNDRGGLNTEAFF.